The T cell receptor (beta chain) described here comes from a study of somatic mutations in cytotoxic T cells in rheumatoid arthritis. Germline loops: CDR1 SGDLS, CDR2 YYNGEE. V lost 0 bases and J 8 bases, leaving 2 bases between the germline ends. This CDR3 has 11 amino acids. Measured with immunoSEQ multiplex PCR; TCRdb has only the in-frame clones, and not every one. Of approximately 20,000 clones in the sample, less than 90% are singletons; the top ten hold roughly 15%. Sequencing used CD8+ T cells sorted from blood. This rearrangement joins TRBV9 to TRBJ2-2; no clear D. This receptor was obtained from a man aged 40-49 years in good health. This chain's CDR3 is CASSVGGELFF. Here the CDR3 DNA reads TGTGCCAGCAGCGTAGGTGGGGAGCTGTTTTTT.